This T cell receptor (beta chain) was recorded in a study of blood T cell repertoires in COVID-19. For the study at large: T cells, B-cell-depleted T cells, or PBMCs supplied cDNA or gDNA.

From germline, CDR1 is SGHVS and CDR2 FQNEAQ. CDR3 length: 14 amino acids. V lost 5 bases and J lost 3, with 13 bases in between. Sequencing was performed with immunoSEQ multiplex PCR; in TCRdb, only in-frame clones are kept and a portion is missing. The sample lists a few hundred thousand clones, nearly 85% seen once, with around 9.1% in the top ten. The TCR was taken from a human donor in a cohort sampled during active COVID-19. The chain employs TRBV7-8 and TRBJ1-2, with D perhaps matching TRBD1 (5 bases). The sample was peripheral blood. Here the CDR3 DNA reads TGTGCCAGCAGCCCTTCCGGGGGTGACTATGGCTACACCTTC. Translated: CASSPSGGDYGYTF.